The source of this T cell receptor (beta chain) is a study of radiotherapy plus CTLA-4 blockade in lung cancer. Study-wide context: Patients showed objective responses in over 15% of cases, and disease control was achieved by approximately 33%.

V dropped 6 bases and J dropped 2 bases, with 10 bases sitting between them. The CDR3 consists of 13 residues. Germline V gene data show CDR1 as SNHLY and CDR2 as FYNNEI. Profiling relied on immunoSEQ multiplex PCR, and the TCRdb table lists in-frame clones only, not all of them. This table holds approximately 110,000 clones, roughly 86% found once. Sequencing was performed on peripheral blood, taken from a patient treated with radiotherapy plus ipilimumab. V usage is TRBV2 and J usage is TRBJ1-1; maybe TRBD1 (5 bases). This receptor was obtained from a human donor with non-small cell lung cancer that progressed on radiotherapy plus ipilimumab. Some clones in this sample may be carry-over from other donors' samples. CDR3 bases: TGTGCCAGCAGGTTCGGACATAACACTGAAGCTTTCTTT. It yields the protein CASRFGHNTEAFF.